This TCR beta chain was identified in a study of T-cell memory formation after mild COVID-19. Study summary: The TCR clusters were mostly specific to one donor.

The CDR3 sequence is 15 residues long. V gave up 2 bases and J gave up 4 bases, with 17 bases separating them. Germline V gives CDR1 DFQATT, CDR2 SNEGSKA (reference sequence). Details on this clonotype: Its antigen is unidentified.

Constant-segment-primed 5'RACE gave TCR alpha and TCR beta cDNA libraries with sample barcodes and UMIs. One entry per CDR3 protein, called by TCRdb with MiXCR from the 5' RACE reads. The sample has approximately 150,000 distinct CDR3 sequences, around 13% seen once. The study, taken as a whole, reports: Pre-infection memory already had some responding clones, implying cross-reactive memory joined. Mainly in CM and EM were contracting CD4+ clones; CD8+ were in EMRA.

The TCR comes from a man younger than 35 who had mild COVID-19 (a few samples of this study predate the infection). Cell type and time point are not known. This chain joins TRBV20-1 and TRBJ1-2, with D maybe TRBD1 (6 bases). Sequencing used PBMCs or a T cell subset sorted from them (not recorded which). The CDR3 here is CSARPGQWNVYGYTF. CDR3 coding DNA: TGCAGTGCTAGACCTGGACAGTGGAACGTCTATGGCTACACCTTC.